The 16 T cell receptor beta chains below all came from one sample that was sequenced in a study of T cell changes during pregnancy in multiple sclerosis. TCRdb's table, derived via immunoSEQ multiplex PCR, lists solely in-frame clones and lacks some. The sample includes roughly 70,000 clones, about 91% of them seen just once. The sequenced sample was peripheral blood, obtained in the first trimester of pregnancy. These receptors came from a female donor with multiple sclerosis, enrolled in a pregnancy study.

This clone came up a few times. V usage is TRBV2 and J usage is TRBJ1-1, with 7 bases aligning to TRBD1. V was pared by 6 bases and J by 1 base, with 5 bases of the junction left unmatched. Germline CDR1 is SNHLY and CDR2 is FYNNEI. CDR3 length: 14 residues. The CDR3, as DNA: TGTGCCAGCAGCCTACAGGGGCGGAACACTGAAGCTTTCTTT. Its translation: CASSLQGRNTEAFF.

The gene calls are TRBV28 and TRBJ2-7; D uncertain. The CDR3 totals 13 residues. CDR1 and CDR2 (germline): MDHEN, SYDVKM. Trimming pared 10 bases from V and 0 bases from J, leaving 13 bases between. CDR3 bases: TGTGCCACTTTCGGGTTTAGCTCCTACGAGCAGTACTTC. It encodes CATFGFSSYEQYF.

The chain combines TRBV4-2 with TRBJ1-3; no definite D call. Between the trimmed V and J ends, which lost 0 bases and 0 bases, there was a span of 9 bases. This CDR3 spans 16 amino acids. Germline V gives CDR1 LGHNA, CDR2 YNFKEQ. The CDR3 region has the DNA TGTGCCAGCAGCCAAGAGGCCCGAAGCTCTGGAAACACCATATATTTT. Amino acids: CASSQEARSSGNTIYF.

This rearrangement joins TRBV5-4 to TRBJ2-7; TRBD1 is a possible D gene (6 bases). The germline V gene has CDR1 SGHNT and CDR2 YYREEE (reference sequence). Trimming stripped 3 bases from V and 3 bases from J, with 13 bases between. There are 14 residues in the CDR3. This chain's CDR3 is CASSSARGNYEQYF. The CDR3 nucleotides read TGTGCCAGCAGCTCCGCTAGGGGGAACTACGAGCAGTACTTC. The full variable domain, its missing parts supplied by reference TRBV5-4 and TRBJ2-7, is ETGVTQSPTHLIKTRGQQVTLRCSSQSGHNTVSWYQQALGQGPQFIFQYYREEENGRGNFPPRFSGLQFPNYSSELNVNALELDDSALYLCASSSARGNYEQYFGPGTRLTVT.

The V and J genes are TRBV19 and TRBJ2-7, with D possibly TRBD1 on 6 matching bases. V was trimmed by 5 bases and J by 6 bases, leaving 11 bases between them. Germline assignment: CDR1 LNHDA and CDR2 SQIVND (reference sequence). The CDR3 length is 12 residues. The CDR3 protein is CASSFTGFEQYF. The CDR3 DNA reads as TGTGCCAGTAGTTTCACAGGGTTCGAGCAGTACTTC.

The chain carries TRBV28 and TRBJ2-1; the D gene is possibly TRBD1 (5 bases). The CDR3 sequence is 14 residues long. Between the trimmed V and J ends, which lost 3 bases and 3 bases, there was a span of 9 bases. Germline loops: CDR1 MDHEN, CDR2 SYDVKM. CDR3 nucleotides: TGTGCCAGCAGTTTGTTCAGGGACTACAATGAGCAGTTCTTC. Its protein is CASSLFRDYNEQFF. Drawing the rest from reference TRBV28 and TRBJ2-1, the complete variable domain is DVKVTQSSRYLVKRTGEKVFLECVQDMDHENMFWYRQDPGLGLRLIYFSYDVKMKEKGDIPEGYSVSREKKERFSLILESASTNQTSMYLCASSLFRDYNEQFFGPGTRLTVL.

Written as DNA, the CDR3 is TGTGCCAGCAGCTATTCAGGGGAAGCTTTCTTT. This codes for CASSYSGEAFF. The J gene is TRBJ1-1, the V gene TRBV7-9; the D gene is possibly TRBD1 (5 bases). This CDR3 region has 11 residues. Germline lookup yields CDR1 SEHNR and CDR2 FQNEAQ (reference sequence). Trimming took 4 bases from V and 8 from J, leaving 8 bases between them.

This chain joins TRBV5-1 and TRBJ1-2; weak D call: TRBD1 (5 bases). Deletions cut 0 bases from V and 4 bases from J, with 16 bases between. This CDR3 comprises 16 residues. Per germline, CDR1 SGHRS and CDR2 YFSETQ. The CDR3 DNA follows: TGCGCCAGCAGCTTGGAGGTGCCAGGGTCGCTCTATGGCTACACCTTC. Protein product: CASSLEVPGSLYGYTF.

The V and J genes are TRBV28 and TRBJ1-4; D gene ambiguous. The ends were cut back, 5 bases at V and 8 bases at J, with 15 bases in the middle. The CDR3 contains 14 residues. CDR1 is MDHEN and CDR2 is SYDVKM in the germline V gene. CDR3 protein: CASSPAWREEKLFF. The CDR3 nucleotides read TGTGCCAGCAGTCCTGCCTGGAGGGAGGAAAAACTGTTTTTT.

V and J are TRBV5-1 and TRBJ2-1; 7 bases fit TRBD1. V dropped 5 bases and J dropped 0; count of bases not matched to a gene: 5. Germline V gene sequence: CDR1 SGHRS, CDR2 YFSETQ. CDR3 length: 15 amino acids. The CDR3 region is CASRRDRRSYNEQFF. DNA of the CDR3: TGCGCCAGCAGAAGGGACAGACGCTCCTACAATGAGCAGTTCTTC.

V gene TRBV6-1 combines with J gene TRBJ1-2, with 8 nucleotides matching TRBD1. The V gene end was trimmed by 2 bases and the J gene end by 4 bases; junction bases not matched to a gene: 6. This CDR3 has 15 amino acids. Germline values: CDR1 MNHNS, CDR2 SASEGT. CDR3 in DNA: TGTGCCAGCAGTGAACCAGGGACAGGCCTCTATGGCTACACCTTC. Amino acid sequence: CASSEPGTGLYGYTF.

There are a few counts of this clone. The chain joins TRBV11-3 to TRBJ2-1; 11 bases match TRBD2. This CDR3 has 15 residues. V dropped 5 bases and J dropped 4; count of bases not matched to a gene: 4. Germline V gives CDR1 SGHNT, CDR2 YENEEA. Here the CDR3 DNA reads TGTGCCAGCAGCCAGGGGACTAGCGGATACAATGAGCAGTTCTTC. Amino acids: CASSQGTSGYNEQFF.

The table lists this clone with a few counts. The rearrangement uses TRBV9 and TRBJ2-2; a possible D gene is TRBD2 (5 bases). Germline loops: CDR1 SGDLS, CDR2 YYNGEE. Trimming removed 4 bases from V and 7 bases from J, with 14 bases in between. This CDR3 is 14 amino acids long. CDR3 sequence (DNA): TGTGCCAGCAGCCTGGGTCCACGGGACGGGGAGCTGTTTTTT. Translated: CASSLGPRDGELFF. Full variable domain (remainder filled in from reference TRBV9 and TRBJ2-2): DSGVTQTPKHLITATGQRVTLRCSPRSGDLSVYWYQQSLDQGLQFLIQYYNGEERAKGNILERFSAQQFPDLHSELNLSSLELGDSALYFCASSLGPRDGELFFGEGSRLTVL.

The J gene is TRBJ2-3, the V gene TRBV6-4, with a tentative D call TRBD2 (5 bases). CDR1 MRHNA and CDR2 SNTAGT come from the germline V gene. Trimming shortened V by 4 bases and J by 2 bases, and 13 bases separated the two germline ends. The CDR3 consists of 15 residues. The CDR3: CASSVQSGFTDTQYF. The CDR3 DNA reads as TGTGCCAGCAGTGTACAAAGCGGATTCACAGATACGCAGTATTTT.

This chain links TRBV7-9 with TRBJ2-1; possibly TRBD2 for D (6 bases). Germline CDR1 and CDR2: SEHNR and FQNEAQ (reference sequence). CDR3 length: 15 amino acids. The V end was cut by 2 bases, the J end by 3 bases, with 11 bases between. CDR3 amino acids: CASSLRVSGYNEQFF. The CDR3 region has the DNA TGTGCCAGCAGCTTAAGGGTTAGCGGCTACAATGAGCAGTTCTTC.

The CDR3 nucleotides are TGCGCCAGCACCCGGACCAGCGGATACAATGAGCAGTTCTTC. Its protein product is CASTRTSGYNEQFF. This chain links TRBV5-1 with TRBJ2-1, with D perhaps TRBD2 (5 bases). V lost 6 bases and J lost 4, with 14 bases in between. This CDR3 has 14 residues. Germline assignment: CDR1 SGHRS and CDR2 YFSETQ.